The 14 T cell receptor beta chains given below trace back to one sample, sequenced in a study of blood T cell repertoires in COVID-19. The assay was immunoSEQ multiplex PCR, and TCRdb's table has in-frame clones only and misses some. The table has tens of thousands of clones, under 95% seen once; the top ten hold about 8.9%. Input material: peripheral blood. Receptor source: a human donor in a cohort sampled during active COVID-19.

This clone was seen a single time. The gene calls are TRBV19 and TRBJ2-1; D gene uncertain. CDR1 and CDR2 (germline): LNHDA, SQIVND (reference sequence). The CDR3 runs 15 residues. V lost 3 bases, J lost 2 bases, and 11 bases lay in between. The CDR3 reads CASSIIEAPYNEQFF. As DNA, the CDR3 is TGTGCCAGTAGTATTATCGAGGCCCCCTACAATGAGCAGTTCTTC.

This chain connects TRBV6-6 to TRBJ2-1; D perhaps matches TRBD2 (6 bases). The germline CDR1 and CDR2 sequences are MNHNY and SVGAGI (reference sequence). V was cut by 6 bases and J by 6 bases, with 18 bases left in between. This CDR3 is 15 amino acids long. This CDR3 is CASRDVREPGNEQFF. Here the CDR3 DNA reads TGTGCCAGCAGGGACGTACGGGAGCCGGGCAATGAGCAGTTCTTC.

In nucleotides, the CDR3 is TGTGCCAGCAGTTACCAGAACACTGAAGCTTTCTTT. Protein: CASSYQNTEAFF. This chain uses TRBV6-6 with TRBJ1-1; D remains unclear. CDR3 length: 12 residues. V shed 2 bases and J shed 1 base, with 2 bases lying between them. CDR1 and CDR2 from the germline V gene are MNHNY and SVGAGI (reference sequence).

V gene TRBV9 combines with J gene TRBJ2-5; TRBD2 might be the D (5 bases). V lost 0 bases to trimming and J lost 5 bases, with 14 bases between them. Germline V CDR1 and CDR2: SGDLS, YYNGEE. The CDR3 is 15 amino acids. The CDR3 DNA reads TGTGCCAGCAGCGTAGAAGGAACAAGAGGGGAGACCCAGTACTTC. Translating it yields CASSVEGTRGETQYF.

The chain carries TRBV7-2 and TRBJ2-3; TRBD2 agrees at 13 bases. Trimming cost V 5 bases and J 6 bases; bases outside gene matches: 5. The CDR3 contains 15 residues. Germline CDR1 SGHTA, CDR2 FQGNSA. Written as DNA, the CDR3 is TGTGCCAGCAGCCCAACTAGCGGGAGGGGTGATACGCAGTATTTT. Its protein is CASSPTSGRGDTQYF.

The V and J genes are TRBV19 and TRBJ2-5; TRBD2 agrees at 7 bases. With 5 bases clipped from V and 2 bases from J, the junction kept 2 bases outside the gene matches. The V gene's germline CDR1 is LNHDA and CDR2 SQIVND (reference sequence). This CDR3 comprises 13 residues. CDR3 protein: CASSGTTQETQYF. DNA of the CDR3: TGTGCCAGTAGTGGGACTACACAAGAGACCCAGTACTTC.

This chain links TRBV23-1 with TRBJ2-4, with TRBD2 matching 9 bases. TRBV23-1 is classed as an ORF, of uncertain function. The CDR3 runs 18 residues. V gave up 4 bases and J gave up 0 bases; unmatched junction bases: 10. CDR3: CASSLMREGLLAKNIQYF. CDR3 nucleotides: TGCGCCAGCAGTCTCATGCGGGAGGGCCTCTTAGCCAAAAACATTCAGTACTTC.

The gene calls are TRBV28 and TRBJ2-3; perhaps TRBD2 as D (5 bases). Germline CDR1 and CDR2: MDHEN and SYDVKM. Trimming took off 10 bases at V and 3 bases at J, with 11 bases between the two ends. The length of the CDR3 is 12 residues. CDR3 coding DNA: TGTGCCACCCACCGAGGGACAGATACGCAGTATTTT. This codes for CATHRGTDTQYF.

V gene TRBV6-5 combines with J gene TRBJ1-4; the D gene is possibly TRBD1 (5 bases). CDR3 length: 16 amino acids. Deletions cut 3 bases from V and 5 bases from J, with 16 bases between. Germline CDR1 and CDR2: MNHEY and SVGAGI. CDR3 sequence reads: CASSYRAGRGNEKLFF. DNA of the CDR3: TGTGCCAGCAGTTATCGCGCGGGACGGGGAAATGAAAAACTGTTTTTT.

This CDR3 reads CASSNQGGETQYF. The CDR3 DNA is TGCGCCAGCAGCAACCAAGGCGGGGAGACCCAGTACTTC. The chain recombines TRBV5-1 with TRBJ2-5; a weak D match, TRBD2 (5 bases). The CDR3 runs to 13 residues. V shed 4 bases and J shed 5 bases, with 12 bases lying between them. CDR1 is SGHRS, CDR2 YFSETQ, per germline.

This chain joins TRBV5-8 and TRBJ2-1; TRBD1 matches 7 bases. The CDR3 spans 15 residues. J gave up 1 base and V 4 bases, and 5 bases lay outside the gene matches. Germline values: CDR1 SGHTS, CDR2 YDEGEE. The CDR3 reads CASSPLRGSYNEQFF. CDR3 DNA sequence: TGTGCCAGCAGCCCCCTCAGGGGGTCCTACAATGAGCAGTTCTTC. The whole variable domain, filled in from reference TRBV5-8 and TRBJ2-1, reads EAGVTQSPTHLIKTRGQQATLRCSPISGHTSVYWYQQALGLGLQFLLWYDEGEERNRGNFPPRFSGRQFPNYSSELNVNALELEDSALYLCASSPLRGSYNEQFFGPGTRLTVL.

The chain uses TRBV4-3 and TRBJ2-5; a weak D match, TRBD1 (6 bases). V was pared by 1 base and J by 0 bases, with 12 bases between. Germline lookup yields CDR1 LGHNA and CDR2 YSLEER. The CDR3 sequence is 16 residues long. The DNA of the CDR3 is TGCGCCAGCAGCCAAGGTGGGGGCAGGAACCAAGAGACCCAGTACTTC. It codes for CASSQGGGRNQETQYF.

CDR3 sequence (DNA): TGCGCCAGCAGCCAAGAGTGGGGGGGGGATGAGCAGTTCTTC. It specifies CASSQEWGGDEQFF. This chain connects TRBV4-3 to TRBJ2-1; 7 nucleotides align to TRBD2. This CDR3 comprises 14 residues. The J segment lost 8 bases and the V segment lost 0 bases, leaving 4 bases of the junction unmatched. Per germline, CDR1 LGHNA and CDR2 YSLEER.

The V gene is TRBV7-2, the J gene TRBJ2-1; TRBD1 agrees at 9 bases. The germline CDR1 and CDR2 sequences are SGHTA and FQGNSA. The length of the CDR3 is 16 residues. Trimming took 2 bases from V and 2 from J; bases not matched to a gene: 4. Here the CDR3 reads CASSLRGQGTYNEQFF. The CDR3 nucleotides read TGTGCCAGCAGCTTACGGGGACAGGGAACCTACAATGAGCAGTTCTTC.